One sample yielded the 21 T cell receptor beta chains listed below, sequenced in a study of cytomegalovirus exposure and HLA in healthy donors (TCRdb year 2017). Libraries were prepared through the immunoSEQ multiplex PCR assay. A mixture of 60 forward primers for TCR Vbeta segments and 13 reverse primers for TCR Jbeta segments was used in the multiplex PCR. TCRdb carries this immuneACCESS record with in-frame sequences only. Its versions omit some clonotypes, under half of them owing to an unresolved V gene in the studies checked, with the rest unexplained. For this sample the table gives fewer than 90,000 clones, of which roughly 78% were detected only once. 2.5% of the sample is in the top ten clones. The sample comprised PBMCs. These receptors were obtained from a male donor in good health and CMV-seropositive.

CDR3 DNA sequence: TGTGCCAGCAGTCCAGGGAAGGTTAGCCCTAGGGAGCAGTACTTC. Amino acid sequence: CASSPGKVSPREQYF. The genes are TRBV2 and TRBJ2-7; the D gene is possibly TRBD1 (5 bases). The CDR3 has 15 amino acids. In germline, CDR1 is SNHLY, CDR2 FYNNEI. V was trimmed by 5 bases and J by 7 bases, leaving 21 bases between them.

The rearrangement uses TRBV4-1 and TRBJ2-3; 8 bases agree with TRBD2. CDR3 size: 18 residues. The germline V gene encodes CDR1 MGHRA and CDR2 YSYEKL. V lost 2 bases and J lost 2; bases outside the gene matches: 12. DNA of the CDR3: TGCGCCAGCAGCCAAATACTAGCGGTCGGACTATTCACAGATACGCAGTATTTT. This codes for CASSQILAVGLFTDTQYF.

Written as DNA, the CDR3 is TGTGCCAGCAGCTCCTTTTCGGGGAACACTGAAGCTTTCTTT. This sequence encodes CASSSFSGNTEAFF. This chain uses TRBV5-8 with TRBJ1-1, with D unclear. The germline gives CDR1 SGHTS, CDR2 YDEGEE. The V end lost 3 bases, the J end lost 1 base, and 10 bases lay between the germline ends. This CDR3 region has 14 residues.

The chain combines TRBV25-1 with TRBJ2-1, with TRBD2 identical over 7 bases. Germline assignment: CDR1 MGHDK and CDR2 SYGVNS. The CDR3 has 17 amino acids. V lost 2 bases, J lost 4 bases, and 11 bases stayed unmatched. The CDR3 loop reads CASSEGRAGSVYNEQFF. CDR3 nucleotide sequence: TGTGCCAGCAGTGAAGGGAGGGCGGGAAGCGTATACAATGAGCAGTTCTTC.

The chain employs TRBV6-6 and TRBJ2-1; D is perhaps TRBD2 (5 bases). Trimming took off 2 bases at V and 4 bases at J, with 12 bases between the two ends. Germline-derived CDR1 and CDR2 are MNHNY and SVGAGI (reference sequence). CDR3 length: 15 amino acids. The CDR3 sequence is CASSYRLARYNEQFF. DNA for the CDR3: TGTGCCAGCAGTTACAGATTAGCGAGATACAATGAGCAGTTCTTC.

The chain recombines TRBV18 with TRBJ2-7; D perhaps matches TRBD2 (5 bases). Per the germline V gene, CDR1 is KGHSH and CDR2 is LQKENI. Trimming took off 4 bases at V and 4 bases at J, with 23 bases between the two ends. The CDR3 runs 17 residues. The CDR3 loop is CASSRGVSLAETYEQYF. The CDR3 nucleotides are TGTGCCAGCTCACGGGGTGTGAGTCTAGCAGAAACTTACGAGCAGTACTTC.

V is TRBV5-4 and J is TRBJ2-5, with D perhaps matching TRBD1 (6 bases). V lost 2 bases to trimming and J lost 4 bases, with 9 bases between them. Germline CDR1 reads SGHNT; CDR2 reads YYREEE (reference sequence). This CDR3 has 13 residues. CDR3 region: CASSFNRAETQYF. CDR3 DNA sequence: TGTGCCAGCAGCTTTAACAGGGCAGAGACCCAGTACTTC. Complete variable domain (other parts from reference TRBV5-4 and TRBJ2-5): ETGVTQSPTHLIKTRGQQVTLRCSSQSGHNTVSWYQQALGQGPQFIFQYYREEENGRGNFPPRFSGLQFPNYSSELNVNALELDDSALYLCASSFNRAETQYFGPGTRLLVL.

This clone is classed as medium-sized. The chain links TRBV6-4 to TRBJ2-1; TRBD2 agrees at 11 bases. The CDR3 extends over 14 amino acids. V was clipped by 3 bases and J by 8 bases; unmatched bases: 3. CDR1 is MRHNA and CDR2 is SNTAGT in the germline V gene. CDR3 nucleotide sequence: TGTGCCAGCAGTGAAGGGACTAGCGGAGATGAGCAGTTCTTC. Translation: CASSEGTSGDEQFF.

The J gene is TRBJ2-7, the V gene TRBV5-1; TRBD2 might be the D (6 bases). The CDR3 runs 13 residues. The germline V gene has CDR1 SGHRS and CDR2 YFSETQ. Trimming removed 3 bases at V and 7 bases at J, with 14 bases between. The CDR3 reads CASSSLGDWEQYF. DNA of the CDR3: TGCGCCAGCAGCTCCCTGGGGGACTGGGAGCAGTACTTC.

The gene calls are TRBV18 and TRBJ1-2; unclear D gene. CDR1 is KGHSH and CDR2 is LQKENI in the germline V gene. The CDR3 covers 13 residues. V was shortened by 0 bases and J by 7 bases, with 9 bases between the two germline ends. The CDR3 DNA sequence: TGTGCCAGCTCACCACCGGAAAGGAGTGGCTACACCTTC. The encoded protein is CASSPPERSGYTF. The complete variable domain, with remaining parts taken from reference TRBV18 and TRBJ1-2, reads NAGVMQNPRHLVRRRGQEARLRCSPMKGHSHVYWYRQLPEEGLKFMVYLQKENIIDESGMPKERFSAEFPKEGPSILRIQQVVRGDSAAYFCASSPPERSGYTFGSGTRLTVV.

This clone appeared once. The J gene is TRBJ1-1, the V gene TRBV11-3, with D uncertain. The germline V gene has CDR1 SGHNT and CDR2 YENEEA. CDR3 length: 13 amino acids. V gave up 5 bases and J gave up 5 bases, with 12 bases separating them. The DNA of the CDR3 is TGTGCCAGCAGCCCGCAGAGGAATACTGAAGCTTTCTTT. Translating it yields CASSPQRNTEAFF.

The chain uses TRBV29-1 and TRBJ2-7; unclear D gene. This CDR3 has 13 residues. The ends were cut back, 0 bases at V and 1 base at J, with 7 bases in the middle. CDR1 is SQVTM and CDR2 is ANQGSEA in the germline V gene. CDR3 bases: TGCAGCGTTGAAGAGCCCACTTCCTACGAGCAGTACTTC. It translates to CSVEEPTSYEQYF.

This clone was recorded once. The chain has TRBV27 and TRBJ2-7; 14 positions agree with TRBD2. V dropped 5 bases and J dropped 6; count of bases not matched to a gene: 12. CDR3 length: 17 amino acids. The germline V gene encodes CDR1 MNHEY and CDR2 SMNVEV (reference sequence). CDR3 sequence: CASSSLLTSGRAGEQYF. The CDR3 region has the DNA TGTGCCAGCAGTAGTCTCCTGACTAGCGGGAGGGCCGGCGAGCAGTACTTC.

This clone has a single count. This rearrangement joins TRBV5-1 to TRBJ2-2, with unresolved D. V dropped 0 bases and J dropped 1 base, with 7 bases sitting between them. The germline CDR1 and CDR2 sequences are SGHRS and YFSETQ. There are 15 residues in the CDR3. The CDR3 nucleotides read TGCGCCAGCAGCTTGGTGGCAGGGAACACCGGGGAGCTGTTTTTT. Protein sequence: CASSLVAGNTGELFF.

CDR3: CASSPADTDTIYF. CDR3 DNA: TGTGCCAGCAGTCCCGCGGACACGGACACCATATATTTT. This sequence joins TRBV27 and TRBJ1-3; a possible D gene is TRBD1 (5 bases). The V gene's germline CDR1 is MNHEY and CDR2 SMNVEV (reference sequence). Between the trimmed V and J ends, which lost 5 bases and 8 bases, there was a span of 13 bases. The CDR3 has 13 amino acids.

The chain is built from TRBV29-1 and TRBJ2-5, with D tentatively TRBD1 (5 bases). Germline V gives CDR1 SQVTM, CDR2 ANQGSEA. The CDR3 length is 10 residues. V was shortened by 5 bases and J by 7 bases, with 8 bases between the two germline ends. The CDR3 nucleotides read TGCAGCGTTAGGGGTAGGACCCAGTACTTC. Amino acids: CSVRGRTQYF.

The CDR3 nucleotides are TGTGCCAGCAGTGAGTTGCATTCACCGGGCAGGGGGGACACTGAAGCTTTCTTT. This translates into CASSELHSPGRGDTEAFF. This rearrangement joins TRBV25-1 to TRBJ1-1; 7 bases align to TRBD1. V lost 3 bases and J lost 3; bases outside the gene matches: 16. Germline CDR1 MGHDK, CDR2 SYGVNS. The CDR3 has 18 residues.

The V call is TRBV7-2, the J call TRBJ2-7; 8 nucleotides line up with TRBD1. There are 15 residues in the CDR3. Germline CDR1 reads SGHTA; CDR2 reads FQGNSA. V was pared by 4 bases and J by 6 bases, with 11 bases of the junction left unmatched. The CDR3, as DNA: TGTGCCAGCAGCTCCCACCCGACAGGGGTAAGCGAGCAGTACTTC. This encodes CASSSHPTGVSEQYF.

The V call is TRBV10-3, the J call TRBJ2-7; 13 positions agree with TRBD2. Germline V gene lookup returns CDR1 ENHRY and CDR2 SYGVKD. Unmatched junction bases numbered 3, after V lost 7 bases and J lost 3 bases. CDR3 length: 14 amino acids. For the CDR3, the DNA is TGTGCCATCATGGGGACTAGCGGGGACTACGAGCAGTACTTC. The encoded protein is CAIMGTSGDYEQYF.

The chain has TRBV7-9 and TRBJ1-2; 9 bases align to TRBD1. The CDR3 runs 15 residues. Per germline, CDR1 SEHNR and CDR2 FQNEAQ (reference sequence). The V segment lost 1 base and the J segment 7 bases; nucleotides outside the gene matches: 7. The CDR3 sequence: CASSLERTGGRGYTF. The CDR3 DNA reads as TGTGCCAGCAGCTTAGAGCGTACAGGGGGCCGTGGCTACACCTTC. The whole variable domain, remainder taken from reference TRBV7-9 and TRBJ1-2, is DTGVSQNPRHKITKRGQNVTFRCDPISEHNRLYWYRQTLGQGPEFLTYFQNEAQLEKSRLLSDRFSAERPKGSFSTLEIQRTEQGDSAMYLCASSLERTGGRGYTFGSGTRLTVV.

The V call is TRBV28, the J call TRBJ2-7, with unresolved D. V lost 3 bases, J lost 1 base, and 4 bases lay in between. CDR3 length: 12 amino acids. Germline V gives CDR1 MDHEN, CDR2 SYDVKM. The CDR3 DNA reads TGTGCCAGCAGTTTTCTGTCCTACGAGCAGTACTTC. The encoded protein is CASSFLSYEQYF. The full variable domain, completed using reference TRBV28 and TRBJ2-7, is DVKVTQSSRYLVKRTGEKVFLECVQDMDHENMFWYRQDPGLGLRLIYFSYDVKMKEKGDIPEGYSVSREKKERFSLILESASTNQTSMYLCASSFLSYEQYFGPGTRLTVT.